This T cell receptor beta chain is from a study of CD8 T cells in ankylosing spondylitis. The study, taken as a whole, reports: Disease-associated clones were CD8+ and fairly uncommon in peripheral blood. From matched ankylosing spondylitis synovial fluid, disease-linked clones were reportedly recovered at significantly enriched levels. Previously reported in reactive arthritis synovial fluid and blood were some of the motif variants. Typical of ankylosing spondylitis blood, it appeared, was a TCR beta motif of eight highly homologous variants.

TCRdb re-called the 5' RACE reads through MiXCR, storing one row per CDR3 protein. This table holds tens of thousands of distinct CDR3 sequences, 6.2% found once. The CDR3 runs to 16 residues. CDR1 SQVTM and CDR2 ANQGSEA come from the germline V gene. J gave up 4 bases and V 2 bases, and 12 bases lay outside the gene matches. This clonotype is labeled medium-sized. Its antigen is unknown. The sequencing sample was made of synovial fluid, either unsorted or a sorted T cell fraction (not recorded which). The V call is TRBV29-1, the J call TRBJ1-1; TRBD1 aligns across 8 bases. This receptor was obtained from a male donor with ankylosing spondylitis. The CDR3 region is CSVEQGAQGPFTEAFF. CDR3 DNA: TGCAGCGTTGAACAGGGGGCGCAGGGCCCCTTCACTGAAGCTTTCTTT.